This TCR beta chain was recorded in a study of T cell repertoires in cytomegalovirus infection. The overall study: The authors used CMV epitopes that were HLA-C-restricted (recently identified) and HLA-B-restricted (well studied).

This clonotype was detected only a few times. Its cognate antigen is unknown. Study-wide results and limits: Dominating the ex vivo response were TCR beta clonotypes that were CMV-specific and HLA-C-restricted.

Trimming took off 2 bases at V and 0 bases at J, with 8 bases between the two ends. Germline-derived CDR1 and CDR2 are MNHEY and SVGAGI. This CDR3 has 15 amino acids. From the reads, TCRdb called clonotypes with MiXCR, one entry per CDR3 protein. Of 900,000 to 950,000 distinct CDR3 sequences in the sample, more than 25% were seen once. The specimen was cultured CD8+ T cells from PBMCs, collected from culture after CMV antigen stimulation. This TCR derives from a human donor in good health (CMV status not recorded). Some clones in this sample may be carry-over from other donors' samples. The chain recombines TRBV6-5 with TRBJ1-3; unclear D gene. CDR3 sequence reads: CASSYDGFSGNTIYF. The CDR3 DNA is TGTGCCAGCAGTTACGACGGTTTCTCTGGAAACACCATATATTTT.